This passage covers 3 T cell receptor beta chains from one sample sequenced in a study of T cells in Graves' hyperthyroidism and ophthalmopathy. Amplified TCR beta CDR3 regions derived from RNA transcripts. When the TCR CDR3 underwent first-round RT-PCR, the HTBI primer set was used. One entry per CDR3 protein results from TCRdb running MiXCR on the multiplex PCR reads. The sample has approximately 330,000 distinct CDR3 sequences; 21% are singletons. The sequenced sample was blood. The source of these receptors is a woman between 45 and 65 years old with Graves' hyperthyroidism.

This clonotype was recorded a few times. The chain couples TRBV20-1 to TRBJ2-1, with 7 nucleotides matching TRBD1. The CDR3 covers 14 residues. Germline CDR1 is DFQATT and CDR2 is SNEGSKA (reference sequence). J gave up 6 bases and V 5 bases, and 10 bases lay outside the gene matches. The CDR3 region has the DNA TGCAGTGCTCGTGACAGGGTTCGGGGCAATGAGCAGTTCTTC. Translated, it gives CSARDRVRGNEQFF.

V usage is TRBV14 and J usage is TRBJ1-2; unclear D gene. Germline CDR1 and CDR2: SGHDN and FVKESK. The CDR3 loop spans 14 amino acids. Deletions cut 4 bases from V and 8 bases from J, with 17 bases between. The CDR3 DNA follows: TGTGCCAGCAGCCCGGAGCTGGGTTTGGCCGGCTACACCTTC. It codes for CASSPELGLAGYTF.

J is TRBJ2-7 and V is TRBV5-1; 13 bases map to TRBD2. Unmatched junction bases numbered 4, after V lost 4 bases and J lost 3 bases. CDR3 length: 15 residues. The germline V gene encodes CDR1 SGHRS and CDR2 YFSETQ. Here the CDR3 DNA reads TGCGCCAGCAGCACGGGACTAGCGGGGCGCTACGAGCAGTACTTC. It codes for CASSTGLAGRYEQYF.